This is a list of T cell receptor beta chains from one sample in a study of T-cell reconstitution after alpha-beta-depleted transplantation in children. TCRdb re-derived calls from the PCR reads in MiXCR, one entry per CDR3 protein. The table has 450,000 to 600,000 distinct CDR3 sequences, around 16% seen once. This specimen consisted of PBMCs from the stem cell graft donor, obtained from the stem cell graft. The receptors originated from a human donor who donated a stem cell graft to a child with acute lymphoblastic leukemia. Both conserved end residues are part of each CDR3. Clone size is not always given. Where it is, it says once, few, many or a class for expanded clones.

CASSAGLALNEQFF	TRBJ2-1	TRBV11-2	once	14
CASTSGSIHLSYGEQYF	TRBJ2-7	TRBV7-9	NA	17
CASSLTGRVGTGELFF	TRBJ2-2	TRBV5-1	few	16
CASRVSSNYGYTF	TRBJ1-2	TRBV6-1	few	13
CASTLGRFNEQFF	TRBJ2-1	TRBV7-9	NA	13
CASSSPGTRPYEQYF	TRBJ2-7	TRBV5-1	NA	15
CASSQEVGTEAFF	TRBJ1-1	TRBV2	NA	13
CASSLAGADYGYTF	TRBJ1-2	TRBV5-1	many	14
CSARDVRLAGTRSSYNEQFF	TRBJ2-1	TRBV20-1	NA	20
CASSLSYPSEQYF	TRBJ2-7	TRBV7-8	NA	13
CASSLLGRQETQYF	TRBJ2-5	TRBV7-9	NA	14
CASSPRSTGYLAKNIQYF	TRBJ2-4	TRBV5-1	NA	18
CASSNTEGAFGYNEQFF	TRBJ2-1	TRBV4-1	NA	17
CSARDLAGLRVGEQFF	TRBJ2-1	TRBV20-1	NA	16
CASSLLGGRAHLGYEQYF	TRBJ2-7	TRBV3-1	NA	18
CASSLGYADTQYF	TRBJ2-3	TRBV5-1	few	13
CASSLGLFEFAGELFF	TRBJ2-2	TRBV5-1	few	16
CASSHVLAGVDYNEQFF	TRBJ2-1	TRBV4-1	few	17
CASSLAGRPYQETQYF	TRBJ2-5	TRBV7-8	NA	16
CASSSQGGGPESYNDQFF	TRBJ2-1	TRBV5-1	NA	18
CASRILAGGPNEQFF	TRBJ2-1	TRBV3-1	few	15
CASSYRQGHEQFF	TRBJ2-1	TRBV27	many	13
CSASKNTGELFF	TRBJ2-2	TRBV20-1	few	12
CASSQGTSGLSYNEQFF	TRBJ2-1	TRBV7-9	NA	17
CASSPHGTSSYNEQFF	TRBJ2-1	TRBV27	few	16
CASRIDRAQDTEAFF	TRBJ1-1	TRBV6-1	NA	15
CASSFGLAGSNEQFF	TRBJ2-1	TRBV12-3/TRBV12-4	NA	15
CASSRTRTSGSYEQYF	TRBJ2-7	TRBV3-1	NA	16
CASSFAEGSYEQYF	TRBJ2-7	TRBV5-5	NA	14
CASSLTTWGYEQYF	TRBJ2-7	TRBV5-1	few	14
CASSELAANNEQFF	TRBJ2-1	TRBV6-4	NA	14